The present T cell receptor (beta chain) was sequenced within a study of human T cells and chemical hapten exposure. Looking at the study overall: 2% DPC was applied to around 2 cm by around 2 cm of upper inner arm skin for sensitization. The cohort included alopecia areata under or over 50% scalp, totalis and universalis. Diphenylcyclopropenone was applied weekly to patients' scalps across the approximately 25-week study.

The library put unique molecular identifiers onto individual cDNA molecules. TCRdb used MiXCR to reprocess the RACE reads, holding one entry per CDR3 protein. The sample includes more than 250,000 distinct CDR3 sequences, about 8.1% of them seen just once. Indicated time point: pre-sensitization, week 0. Treatment specified: therapeutic diphenylcyclopropenone sensitization with weekly scalp DPC. This CDR3 is 16 amino acids long. The V gene end was trimmed by 1 base and the J gene end by 1 base; junction bases not matched to a gene: 3. Germline values: CDR1 MNHEY, CDR2 SMNVEV (reference sequence). J is TRBJ2-1 and V is TRBV27; 8 bases fit TRBD1. The sequence derives from a woman aged 40 to 50 with alopecia areata. Some clones in this sample may be carry-over from other donors' samples. Sample: whole blood, taken in connection with sensitization to the hapten diphenylcyclopropenone (DPC). DNA of the CDR3: TGTGCCAGCAGTTTATATCAGGGGGCGTCCTACAATGAGCAGTTCTTC. Protein: CASSLYQGASYNEQFF.